This TCR beta chain was identified in a study of type 1 regulatory T cells. Study at large: This in vitro CD4 product, T-allo10, is enriched for Tr1 cells and alloantigen-specific.

From the reads, TCRdb called clonotypes with MiXCR, one entry per CDR3 protein. The profile shows about 42,000 distinct CDR3 sequences, 12% of them singletons. Study outcomes and limitations: Type 1 regulatory T cells had a more restricted TCR repertoire than non-type 1 regulatory T cells.

This clonotype was counted at least ten times. What it binds is unknown. The CDR3 contains 16 residues. Germline CDR1 is MDHEN and CDR2 is SYDVKM. After removal of 7 bases from V and 4 bases from J, the junction contained 14 bases not matched to a gene. The genes are TRBV28 and TRBJ2-7, with TRBD1 matching over 9 bases. This TCR was recovered from a human donor in good health. The sample was cultured non-Tr1 T cells, either the whole culture or a sorted T cell fraction (not recorded which). The CDR3 DNA reads TGTGCCAGCACCTCCCAAATGACAGGGGGTTCATACGAGCAGTACTTC. This translates into CASTSQMTGGSYEQYF.